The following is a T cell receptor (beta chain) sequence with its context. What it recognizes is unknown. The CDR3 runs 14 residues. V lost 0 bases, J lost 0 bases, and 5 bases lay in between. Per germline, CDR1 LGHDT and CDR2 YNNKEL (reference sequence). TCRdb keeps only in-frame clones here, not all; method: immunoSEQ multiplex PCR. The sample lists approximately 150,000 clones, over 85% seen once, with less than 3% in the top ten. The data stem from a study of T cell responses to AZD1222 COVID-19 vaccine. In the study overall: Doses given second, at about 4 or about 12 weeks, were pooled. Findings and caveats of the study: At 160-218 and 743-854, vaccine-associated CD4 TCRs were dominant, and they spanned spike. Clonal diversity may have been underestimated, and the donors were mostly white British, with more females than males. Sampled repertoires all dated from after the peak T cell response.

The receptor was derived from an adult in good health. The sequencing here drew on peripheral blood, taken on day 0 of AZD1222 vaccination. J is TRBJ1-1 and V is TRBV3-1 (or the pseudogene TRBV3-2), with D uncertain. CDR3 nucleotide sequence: TGTGCCAGCAGCCAAGAACACATGAACACTGAAGCTTTCTTT. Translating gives CASSQEHMNTEAFF.